This is a list of T cell receptor beta chains from one sample in a study of cytomegalovirus exposure and HLA in healthy donors. The assay was immunoSEQ multiplex PCR, and TCRdb's table has in-frame clones only and misses some. The sample has about 130,000 clones, 95% to 96% seen once. What was sequenced was PBMCs. All receptors derive from a man between 18 and 29 years old in good health and CMV-seronegative. The CDR3 runs from the conserved cysteine through the conserved F or W. The order of the fields is J gene, D gene, clone size, CDR3 length, V gene, CDR3 protein, CDR3 DNA. A D gene is named only where the DNA matches it firmly. Size is omitted from some rows. Given values are once, few, many or a class for expanded clones.

TRBJ2-5,TRBD1,-,16,TRBV9,CASSVGRTGSLETQYF,TGTGCCAGCAGCGTAGGGAGGACAGGGTCCTTGGAGACCCAGTACTTC
TRBJ1-1,TRBD1,-,15,TRBV19,CASSISGTGHTEAFF,TGTGCCAGTAGTATCTCCGGGACAGGTCACACTGAAGCTTTCTTT
TRBJ2-7,TRBD1,-,13,TRBV7-9,CASSRDRYYEQYF,TGTGCCAGCAGCCGGGACAGGTACTACGAGCAGTACTTC
TRBJ2-1,-,-,14,TRBV5-4,CASSLERGWNEQFF,TGTGCCAGCAGCTTGGAACGGGGTTGGAATGAGCAGTTCTTC
TRBJ1-2,-,once,13,TRBV6-5,CASSYPGQSGYTF,TGTGCCAGCAGTTACCCTGGACAGTCCGGCTACACCTTC
TRBJ2-2,TRBD2,-,15,TRBV7-2,CASSPGRTPRGELFF,TGTGCCAGCAGCCCCGGGAGGACGCCAAGGGGGGAGCTGTTTTTT
TRBJ1-1,TRBD1,once,13,TRBV27,CASSRDRGTEAFF,TGTGCCAGCAGCCGGGACAGGGGCACTGAAGCTTTCTTT
TRBJ2-2,TRBD2,-,17,TRBV28,CASTRSGTRSNPGELFF,TGTGCCAGCACCCGATCAGGGACTAGAAGCAACCCCGGGGAGCTGTTTTTT
TRBJ2-2,-,-,15,TRBV19,CASSIRRADTGELFF,TGTGCCAGTAGTATCCGCAGGGCGGACACCGGGGAGCTGTTTTTT
TRBJ1-2,TRBD1,-,14,TRBV5-1,CASSPGTGTNGYTF,TGCGCCAGCAGCCCGGGGACAGGGACAAACGGCTACACCTTC
TRBJ2-7,TRBD2,few,17,TRBV5-1,CASSLGSSRDYSYEQYF,TGCGCCAGCAGCTTGGGGTCCAGCCGGGACTACTCCTACGAGCAGTACTTC
TRBJ2-7,-,-,13,TRBV5-1,CASSFMDNYEQYF,TGCGCCAGCAGCTTCATGGACAACTACGAGCAGTACTTC
TRBJ1-2,TRBD1,-,13,TRBV30,CAWAGGQGHGYTF,TGTGCCTGGGCCGGTGGACAGGGCCATGGCTACACCTTC
TRBJ2-7,-,-,14,TRBV19,CASSIVGDWGEQYF,TGTGCCAGTAGTATAGTCGGGGATTGGGGCGAGCAGTACTTC
TRBJ1-1,-,once,14,TRBV25-1,CASSEYAPGAEAFF,TGTGCCAGCAGTGAATATGCTCCCGGGGCTGAAGCTTTCTTT
TRBJ2-1,TRBD2,-,14,TRBV6-5,CATGTSGFYNEQFF,TGTGCCACCGGGACTAGCGGGTTTTACAATGAGCAGTTCTTC
TRBJ2-3,-,-,16,TRBV11-3,CASSLGGVLRTDTQYF,TGTGCCAGCAGCTTAGGCGGGGTCCTACGCACAGATACGCAGTATTTT
TRBJ2-7,TRBD2,-,16,TRBV5-1,CASSLGASGPEYEQYF,TGCGCCAGCAGCTTAGGGGCTAGCGGGCCAGAATACGAGCAGTACTTC
TRBJ1-2,TRBD1,-,15,TRBV28,CASSSLTWTGSPYTF,TGTGCCAGCAGTTCCCTAACATGGACAGGGAGTCCCTACACCTTC
TRBJ2-7,TRBD2,-,15,TRBV19,CASSISGRAAYEQYF,TGTGCCAGTAGTATTAGCGGGAGGGCCGCCTACGAGCAGTACTTC
TRBJ2-3,TRBD1,-,13,TRBV18,CASSSTGADTQYF,TGTGCCAGCTCATCGACAGGGGCCGATACGCAGTATTTT
TRBJ2-3,-,-,13,TRBV5-1,CASRTGDTDTQYF,TGCGCCAGCAGAACGGGGGACACAGATACGCAGTATTTT
TRBJ1-1,TRBD1,-,15,TRBV4-3,CASTTGTGGFSEAFF,TGCGCCAGCACCACCGGGACAGGGGGATTTTCTGAAGCTTTCTTT
TRBJ2-7,-,-,16,TRBV7-8,CASASSFLRSNYEQYF,TGTGCCAGCGCGTCTTCCTTCTTGAGGTCCAATTACGAGCAGTACTTC
TRBJ2-7,-,-,13,TRBV2,CASTQGPQREQYF,TGTGCCAGCACCCAGGGGCCCCAGCGCGAGCAGTACTTC
TRBJ1-2,-,-,11,TRBV9,CASSVGGYYTF,TGTGCCAGCAGCGTAGGAGGGTACTACACCTTC
TRBJ1-2,-,-,14,TRBV5-5,CASTLDITNYGYTF,TGTGCCAGCACCCTAGATATTACTAACTATGGCTACACCTTC
TRBJ2-2,-,-,15,TRBV18,CASSPLAGIPGELFF,TGTGCCAGCTCACCACTGGCAGGGATCCCCGGGGAGCTGTTTTTT
TRBJ2-7,TRBD1,-,16,TRBV27,CASSLTPGQGFYEQYF,TGTGCCAGCAGTTTGACACCGGGACAGGGGTTTTACGAGCAGTACTTC
TRBJ1-4,TRBD1,-,15,TRBV28,CASSPTGGLNEKLFF,TGTGCCAGCAGTCCGACAGGGGGCCTGAATGAAAAACTGTTTTTT
TRBJ2-1,TRBD2,-,19,TRBV19,CASSIDAATSGTTYNEQFF,TGTGCCAGTAGTATAGATGCAGCGACTAGCGGGACGACCTACAATGAGCAGTTCTTC
TRBJ2-7,TRBD2,-,16,TRBV4-3,CASSQVRTSASYEQYF,TGCGCCAGCAGCCAAGTCCGGACTAGCGCGTCCTACGAGCAGTACTTC
TRBJ2-1,-,-,16,TRBV15,CATSREITSSYNEQFF,TGTGCCACCAGCAGAGAAATCACCAGCTCCTACAATGAGCAGTTCTTC
TRBJ2-3,-,-,14,TRBV28,CASSPGLSVDTQYF,TGTGCCAGCAGCCCGGGACTCTCGGTGGATACGCAGTATTTT
TRBJ1-1,TRBD1,-,15,TRBV7-9,CASSSWTGGFTEAFF,TGTGCCAGCAGTTCGTGGACAGGCGGTTTCACTGAAGCTTTCTTT
TRBJ2-4,-,-,16,TRBV7-9,CASSLADSVLRNIQYF,TGTGCCAGCAGCTTAGCCGACAGTGTTCTCAGGAACATTCAGTACTTC
TRBJ2-1,-,-,15,TRBV11-1,CASSSLAGGLNEQFF,TGTGCCAGCAGCTCCCTGGCTGGAGGTCTCAATGAGCAGTTCTTC
TRBJ2-1,TRBD1,-,12,TRBV30,CAWDRVYNEQFF,TGTGCCTGGGACAGGGTCTACAATGAGCAGTTCTTC
TRBJ2-7,TRBD2,-,15,TRBV2,CASSGWTSGSDEQYF,TGTGCCAGCAGCGGATGGACTAGCGGGAGCGACGAGCAGTACTTC
TRBJ2-1,-,once,13,TRBV27,CASRLPGEDEQFF,TGTGCCAGCAGGCTGCCGGGGGAGGACGAGCAGTTCTTC
TRBJ1-2,TRBD1,-,13,TRBV27,CASSRDRNYGYTF,TGTGCCAGTTCAAGGGACAGGAACTATGGCTACACCTTC
TRBJ1-2,-,-,12,TRBV29-1,CSVETEIWGYTF,TGCAGCGTTGAAACCGAGATTTGGGGCTACACCTTC
TRBJ2-2,TRBD2,-,15,TRBV11-2,CASTRLAANTGELFF,TGTGCCAGCACCCGACTAGCAGCGAACACCGGGGAGCTGTTTTTT
TRBJ2-7,-,-,11,TRBV27,CASSSSTEQYF,TGTGCCAGCTCGTCGAGCACCGAGCAGTACTTC
TRBJ2-4,-,-,14,TRBV28,CASSRHIAKNIQYF,TGTGCCAGCAGTAGACACATAGCCAAAAACATTCAGTACTTC
TRBJ2-7,TRBD2,-,15,TRBV9,CASSVDGRRPYEQYF,TGTGCCAGCAGCGTAGACGGGAGGCGACCCTACGAGCAGTACTTC
TRBJ1-4,TRBD1,-,12,TRBV7-9,CASSPRTGKLFF,TGTGCCAGCAGCCCGCGGACAGGCAAACTGTTTTTT
TRBJ2-7,TRBD1,once,15,TRBV27,CASSLSTGVVYEQYF,TGTGCCAGCAGTTTATCGACAGGGGTTGTTTACGAGCAGTACTTC
TRBJ2-3,TRBD2,-,16,TRBV7-3,CASSLTTGGFTDTQYF,TGTGCCAGCAGCTTAACCACGGGAGGATTCACAGATACGCAGTATTTT
TRBJ2-4,TRBD1,-,16,TRBV5-1,CASSLPTGAVENIQYF,TGCGCCAGCAGCCTCCCGACAGGGGCTGTGGAAAACATTCAGTACTTC
TRBJ1-5,TRBD1,-,15,TRBV15,CATSRGQGGYQPQHF,TGTGCCACCAGCAGGGGACAGGGTGGGTATCAGCCCCAGCATTTT
TRBJ1-2,TRBD1,-,13,TRBV27,CASSLGTGYGYTF,TGTGCCAGCAGCCTCGGGACAGGGTATGGCTACACCTTC
TRBJ1-3,TRBD1,-,15,TRBV7-9,CASSRTDRGLNTIYF,TGTGCCAGCAGCCGTACCGACAGGGGGCTAAACACCATATATTTT
TRBJ2-1,-,-,15,TRBV11-1,CASNLGGDSYNEQFF,TGTGCCAGCAACCTAGGGGGGGACTCCTACAATGAGCAGTTCTTC
TRBJ2-7,TRBD1,-,16,TRBV7-3,CASSFIFRDRGHEQYF,TGTGCCAGCAGCTTCATCTTCCGGGACAGGGGCCACGAGCAGTACTTC
TRBJ1-5,-,-,16,TRBV27,CASSPDSYYSNQPQHF,TGTGCCAGCAGTCCTGACAGTTATTATAGCAATCAGCCCCAGCATTTT
TRBJ1-2,-,-,12,TRBV7-9,CASSVGTAGYTF,TGTGCCAGCAGCGTGGGGACCGCGGGGTACACCTTC
TRBJ1-3,-,-,14,TRBV7-2,CASSRRVTGNTIYF,TGTGCCAGCAGCCGCAGGGTGACTGGAAACACCATATATTTT
TRBJ1-5,-,many,15,TRBV28,CASRQKEGDDQPQHF,TGTGCCAGCAGGCAGAAGGAAGGGGATGATCAGCCCCAGCATTTT
TRBJ1-2,-,-,14,TRBV5-4,CASSLEAGRNGYTF,TGTGCCAGCAGCTTGGAGGCAGGCAGGAATGGCTACACCTTC